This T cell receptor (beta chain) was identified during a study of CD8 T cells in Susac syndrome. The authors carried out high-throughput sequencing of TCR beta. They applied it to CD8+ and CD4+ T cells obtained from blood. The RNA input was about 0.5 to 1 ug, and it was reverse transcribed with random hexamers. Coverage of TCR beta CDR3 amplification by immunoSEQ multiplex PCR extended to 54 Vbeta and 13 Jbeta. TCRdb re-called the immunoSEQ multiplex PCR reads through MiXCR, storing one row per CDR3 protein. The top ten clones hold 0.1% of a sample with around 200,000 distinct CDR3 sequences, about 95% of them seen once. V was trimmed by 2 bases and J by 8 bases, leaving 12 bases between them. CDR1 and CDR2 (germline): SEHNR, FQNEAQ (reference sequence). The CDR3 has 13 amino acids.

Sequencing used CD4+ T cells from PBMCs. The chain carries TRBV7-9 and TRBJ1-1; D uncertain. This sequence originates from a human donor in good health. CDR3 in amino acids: CASSLRGAQEAFF. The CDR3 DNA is TGTGCCAGCAGCTTACGAGGCGCCCAAGAAGCTTTCTTT.